This TCR beta chain came from a study of cytotoxic CD8 clonotypes in ibrutinib-treated CLL. Across the whole study: Treatment had run for a median approximately twelve months, range 6 to 36, when response samples were taken.

Sequencing used immunoSEQ multiplex PCR; TCRdb keeps in-frame clones, though not all of them. This table has over 150,000 clones, 81% appearing once. This TCR was recovered from a human donor with chronic lymphocytic leukemia. This specimen was PBMCs, taken after 12 months of ibrutinib treatment.

CDR3 loop: CASSQTGGSSEQYF. The CDR3 DNA reads TGTGCCAGCAGTCAGACAGGGGGTAGTAGCGAGCAGTACTTC. The gene calls are TRBV2 and TRBJ2-7, with 9 bases that match TRBD1. V dropped 5 bases and J dropped 6; count of bases not matched to a gene: 8. This CDR3 comprises 14 residues. Per germline, CDR1 SNHLY and CDR2 FYNNEI.